This TCR beta chain was captured by sequencing in a study of T cell responses to AZD1222 COVID-19 vaccine. Generated by immunoSEQ multiplex PCR, the TCRdb table keeps only in-frame clones and is missing some. The table has approximately 110,000 clones, nearly 90% seen once. Germline V gene data show CDR1 as SQVTM and CDR2 as ANQGSEA. The CDR3 extends over 15 amino acids. The junction had 12 bases not matched to a gene; V was cut back by 4 bases and J by 5 bases. Sequencing was performed on peripheral blood, taken 28 days after the second AZD1222 dose. The chain is built from TRBV29-1 and TRBJ2-7; 9 positions match TRBD1. This sequence originates from an adult who received the AZD1222 COVID-19 vaccine. The CDR3 here is CSVALGGTGSDEQYF. Here the CDR3 DNA reads TGCAGCGTTGCGCTGGGGGGGACAGGGAGCGACGAGCAGTACTTC.